This T cell receptor (beta chain) was identified during a study of T cell responses to AZD1222 COVID-19 vaccine. Study results and caveats: Regions left unmutated in variants are reportedly the target of nearly half of spike-specific TCRs. CD4 TCRs covered the whole spike, strongest at regions 160-218 and 743-854.

The method was immunoSEQ multiplex PCR; TCRdb's version includes in-frame clones alone and lacks a portion of them. The profile covers approximately 130,000 clones, with approximately 91% appearing a single time and around 5% taken by the ten largest. Points on this clone: As yet, its antigen is unknown.

The CDR3 length is 15 residues. V was shortened by 0 bases and J by 3 bases, with 8 bases between the two germline ends. Germline V CDR1 and CDR2: SGHNT, YENEEA. This sequence originates from an adult who received the AZD1222 COVID-19 vaccine. The chain employs TRBV11-3 and TRBJ2-2; D might be TRBD2 (6 bases). The sample in question was peripheral blood, obtained 28 days after the second AZD1222 dose. CDR3 bases: TGTGCCAGCAGCTTAGAGGGGGGAGACACCGGGGAGCTGTTTTTT. This translates into CASSLEGGDTGELFF.